A single sample is the source of the 15 T cell receptor beta chains below, sequenced in a study of blood T cell repertoires in COVID-19. Here immunoSEQ multiplex PCR was the method, and the copy in TCRdb shows in-frame clones only, minus some. The table includes about 380,000 clones, about 88% detected once. The sequencing input was PBMCs or T cells enriched from blood (not recorded which). These receptors came from a woman aged 18-29 years who had recovered from COVID-19.

The gene calls are TRBV3-1 (or the pseudogene TRBV3-2) and TRBJ2-2; D is undetermined. The germline CDR1 and CDR2 sequences are LGHDT and YNNKEL (reference sequence). The CDR3 length is 16 residues. V shed 0 bases and J shed 3 bases, with 11 bases lying between them. CDR3 sequence (DNA): TGTGCCAGCAGCCAAGAGGGTCTCCGGGACACCGGGGAGCTGTTTTTT. It codes for CASSQEGLRDTGELFF.

The V and J genes are TRBV6-5 and TRBJ2-7; 8 bases match TRBD1. This CDR3 spans 16 amino acids. The germline V gene encodes CDR1 MNHEY and CDR2 SVGAGI. V was clipped by 0 bases and J by 3 bases; unmatched bases: 7. CDR3 sequence: CASSYSPGQVHYEQYF. As DNA, the CDR3 is TGTGCCAGCAGTTACTCGCCGGGACAGGTCCACTACGAGCAGTACTTC.

This clone was counted once. The chain is built from TRBV2 and TRBJ1-2; D call uncertain. With 7 bases removed from V and 3 bases from J, the gap between germline ends came to 6 bases. The CDR3 is made up of 11 amino acids. In germline, CDR1 is SNHLY, CDR2 FYNNEI. The CDR3 loop reads CASTGYYGYTF. The CDR3 DNA is TGTGCCAGCACCGGGTACTATGGCTACACCTTC.

A single count supports this clone. V gene TRBV7-2 combines with J gene TRBJ1-5; tentative D call: TRBD1 (5 bases). This CDR3 contains 14 residues. Trimming shortened V by 1 base and J by 7 bases, and 11 bases separated the two germline ends. Germline CDR1 is SGHTA and CDR2 is FQGNSA. The CDR3 DNA follows: TGTGCCAGCAGCTTAGTGCAGGGAGGGCAGCCCCAGCATTTT. Its protein product is CASSLVQGGQPQHF.

V and J are TRBV4-3 and TRBJ2-5; D is perhaps TRBD2 (6 bases). CDR3 length equals 16 residues. The V gene lost 5 bases and the J gene lost 3 bases, with 19 bases spanning the gap. Germline V gene sequence: CDR1 LGHNA, CDR2 YSLEER. The CDR3 DNA reads as TGCGCCAGCAGCGCCCACGGGGGTGGGGTTGAAGAGACCCAGTACTTC. Residues: CASSAHGGGVEETQYF.

Regarding this clone: The sample holds other DNA sequences that translate to the same CDR3. The gene calls are TRBV3-1 (or the pseudogene TRBV3-2) and TRBJ2-7; D is undetermined. V was pared by 2 bases and J by 3 bases, with 5 bases between. CDR1 and CDR2 from the germline V gene are LGHDT and YNNKEL (reference sequence). The CDR3 is 12 residues long. The CDR3 reads CASSQTGYEQYF. The CDR3 DNA sequence: TGTGCCAGCAGCCAAACGGGCTACGAGCAGTACTTC.

The chain employs TRBV9 and TRBJ2-7; the D gene is possibly TRBD1 (6 bases). V shed 0 bases and J shed 6 bases, with 16 bases lying between them. The CDR3 length is 15 residues. From germline, CDR1 is SGDLS and CDR2 YYNGEE. The CDR3 DNA follows: TGTGCCAGCAGCGTAGGACAGGCGTTAATAGGCGAGCAGTACTTC. Protein product: CASSVGQALIGEQYF.

The rearrangement joins TRBV9 to TRBJ2-1; TRBD1 might be the D (5 bases). This CDR3 spans 15 amino acids. In germline, CDR1 is SGDLS, CDR2 YYNGEE. V was cut by 0 bases and J by 9 bases, with 16 bases left in between. Written as DNA, the CDR3 is TGTGCCAGCAGCGTAGAGGGGCCTCCACGCAGTGAGCAGTTCTTC. This sequence encodes CASSVEGPPRSEQFF.

The genes are TRBV2 and TRBJ2-7, with 10 bases lining up with TRBD1. Germline V gives CDR1 SNHLY, CDR2 FYNNEI. The V gene end was trimmed by 3 bases and the J gene end by 6 bases; junction bases not matched to a gene: 11. CDR3 length equals 16 residues. As DNA, the CDR3 is TGTGCCAGCAGTGACCCCGGCCGGACAGGGGGGCCCGAGCAGTACTTC. Amino acids: CASSDPGRTGGPEQYF.

This clone was observed a few times. The V call is TRBV12-3 or TRBV12-4, the J call TRBJ2-7; possible D gene TRBD1, 5 bases. V lost 3 bases and J lost 7, with 13 bases in between. The CDR3 is made up of 13 amino acids. The CDR3 sequence is CASSLVPQGEQYF. The DNA of the CDR3 is TGTGCCAGCAGTTTGGTTCCTCAGGGAGAGCAGTACTTC.

This chain connects TRBV25-1 to TRBJ2-2, with TRBD2 matching over 10 bases. The CDR3 has 15 residues. Germline CDR1 is MGHDK and CDR2 is SYGVNS. Trimming removed 8 bases from V and 4 bases from J; junction bases left unmatched: 7. The CDR3, as DNA: TGTGCCAGCGGATGGACTAGCGGAGTCACCGGGGAGCTGTTTTTT. This encodes CASGWTSGVTGELFF.

Regarding this clone: Germline and junction disagree at one end, which may indicate a read error. The chain uses TRBV6-5 and TRBJ1-2; D is possibly TRBD1 (6 bases). The CDR3 has 10 residues. Germline lookup yields CDR1 MNHEY and CDR2 SVGAGI. CDR3 residues: CASSSSGQLF. In nucleotides, the CDR3 is TGTGCCAGCAGTTCATCAGGACAGCTCTTC.

The V and J genes are TRBV29-1 and TRBJ2-5, with D unresolved. Germline V gene lookup returns CDR1 SQVTM and CDR2 ANQGSEA. The V gene lost 7 bases and the J gene lost 5 bases, with 14 bases spanning the gap. This CDR3 has 12 residues. CDR3 bases: TGCAGCGGACTCCTAGACGGGGAGACCCAGTACTTC. The encoded protein is CSGLLDGETQYF.

The V gene is TRBV18, the J gene TRBJ2-1, with 11 bases that match TRBD1. The CDR3 extends over 15 amino acids. Germline V gene lookup returns CDR1 KGHSH and CDR2 LQKENI. Trimming at V came to 5 bases and at J to 2 bases, leaving 2 bases not matched to a gene. CDR3 bases: TGTGCCAGCTCAACGGGACAGGGGGCCTACAATGAGCAGTTCTTC. It specifies CASSTGQGAYNEQFF.

A word on this clone: Other DNA sequences in the sample encode the same CDR3. The rearrangement uses TRBV2 and TRBJ2-5; 7 bases align to TRBD2. CDR1 and CDR2 from the germline V gene are SNHLY and FYNNEI. V lost 1 base to trimming and J lost 5 bases; unmatched junction nucleotides: 4. CDR3 size: 14 residues. CDR3 coding DNA: TGTGCCAGCAGTGAAGGGGGACTACAGGAGACCCAGTACTTC. Protein sequence: CASSEGGLQETQYF.